These T cell receptor beta chains were read from a single sample in a study of tumor-infiltrating lymphocytes in primary liver carcinoma. TCRdb re-analysed the multiplex PCR reads in MiXCR, keeping a single row per CDR3 protein. This sample has about 43,000 distinct CDR3 sequences, with around 70% found just once. The sequenced sample consisted of liver tumor tissue from sampling region 2. These receptors all stem from a man between 35 and 55 years old with primary liver carcinoma and hepatitis B virus infection. Both conserved end residues are part of each CDR3. D genes are given only for firm matches. Expanded clones are given a class, and other clones once, few, many or no size at all.

TRBV6-6	.	few	TRBJ2-5	CASSYFGRQETQHF	TGTGCCAGCAGTTACTTTGGACGGCAAGAGACCCAGCACTTC
TRBV28	TRBD1	.	TRBJ1-5	CASTFDRGASNEPQHF	TGTGCCAGCACCTTCGACAGGGGGGCCTCTAATGAGCCCCAGCATTTT
TRBV6-5	.	.	TRBJ1-2	CASSRLQGGASYTF	TGTGCCAGCAGCCGCCTTCAGGGTGGGGCCAGCTACACCTTT
TRBV5-6	TRBD2	.	TRBJ2-1	CASSPSGSGRDNEQLF	TGTGCCAGCAGCCCGTCTGGGAGCGGGAGGGACAATGAGCAGCTCTTT
TRBV14	.	.	TRBJ2-6	CASSQVAGWVGAGANALTF	TGTGCCAGCAGCCAAGTCGCCGGATGGGTCGGGGCTGGTGCCAACGCCCTGACTTTC
TRBV6-2/TRBV6-3	TRBD2	.	TRBJ2-1	CASRTSGIGKQSF	TGTGCCAGCAGGACTAGCGGGATCGGTAAGCAATCCTTC
TRBV9	.	few	TRBJ2-3	CASSVGAGASGTDTQYF	TGTGCCAGCAGCGTAGGGGCAGGGGCCTCTGGGACAGATACGCAGTATTTT
TRBV28	.	many	TRBJ1-6	CASSSQEGYNSPLHF	TGTGCCAGCAGCTCACAGGAAGGTTATAATTCACCCCTCCACTTT
TRBV28	TRBD2	many	TRBJ2-3	CASSLLAGETDTQYF	TGTGCCAGCAGTTTACTAGCGGGAGAAACAGATACGCAGTATTTT
TRBV5-1	.	.	TRBJ1-1	CASSLDGMNAEAFF	TGCGCCAGCAGCCTGGACGGCATGAACGCTGAAGCTTTCTTT
TRBV12-3/TRBV12-4	.	once	TRBJ2-7	CASTPGAEQHEQYF	TGTGCCAGCACCCCAGGGGCAGAACAACACGAGCAGTACTTC
TRBV28	.	.	TRBJ2-7	CASSPDLLGQYF	TGTGCCAGCAGCCCCGACCTCCTGGGGCAGTACTTC
TRBV6-5	TRBD2	.	TRBJ2-3	CASNPGLVGTDTRYF	TGTGCCAGTAACCCAGGACTAGTGGGAACAGATACGCGGTATTTT
TRBV15	.	.	TRBJ2-4	CATSGTVARLIQYF	TGTGCCACCAGCGGCACAGTGGCAAGGCTCATTCAGTACTTC
TRBV10-2	.	.	TRBJ2-7	CTSHRESHYEQYF	TGTACCAGCCACAGGGAGAGTCACTACGAGCAGTACTTC
TRBV29-1	.	.	TRBJ2-3	CSASGIGASDTQYF	TGCAGCGCCTCCGGGATAGGGGCGTCAGATACGCAGTATTTT
TRBV12-3/TRBV12-4	.	.	TRBJ1-5	CASTRDTANNQPQHF	TGTGCCAGCACGCGGGACACCGCAAATAATCAGCCCCAGCATTTT
TRBV6-6	.	.	TRBJ2-1	CANSLENEQLF	TGTGCCAACAGTTTGGAGAATGAGCAGTTATTC
TRBV11-3	.	.	TRBJ1-5	CSSSLDPGVAQPQHF	TGTAGCAGCAGCTTAGATCCGGGGGTGGCTCAGCCCCAGCATTTT
TRBV29-1	TRBD1	.	TRBJ2-2	CSGEQGSRELFF	TGCAGCGGTGAACAGGGGTCCCGGGAGCTGTTTTTT
TRBV28	TRBD1	.	TRBJ1-4	CASRPIGGREELFF	TGTGCCAGCAGGCCGATAGGGGGCCGAGAAGAACTGTTTTTT
TRBV20-1	.	.	TRBJ2-7	CSARDEGLSYEQYF	TGCAGCGCTAGAGATGAAGGACTCAGCTACGAGCAATACTTC
TRBV5-1	.	many	TRBJ1-1	CASSLRGDTEAFF	TGCGCCAGCAGCTTAAGGGGAGACACTGAAGCTTTCTTT
TRBV11-2	TRBD1	.	TRBJ2-6	CISSMGGDRGISLSGANILTF	TGTATCAGCAGCATGGGGGGAGACAGGGGCATTTCCCTCTCTGGGGCCAACATCCTGACTTTC